The next 32 T cell receptor beta chains were all read from a single sample in a study of blood T cell repertoires in COVID-19. Repertoires were generated with immunoSEQ multiplex PCR, while TCRdb's copy carries only in-frame clones and drops some. The table shows under 40,000 clones, with 75% to 90% occurring only once. Specimen: peripheral blood. These receptor sequences come from a man at least 80 years old with active COVID-19.

The chain links TRBV5-3 to TRBJ2-7; 15 nucleotides line up with TRBD2. TRBV5-3 is placed among ORFs of uncertain function. This CDR3 contains 16 residues. V lost 0 bases to trimming and J lost 7 bases; unmatched junction nucleotides: 5. As DNA, the CDR3 is TGTGCCAGAAGCTTGGGGGGGACTAGCGGGAGGCGGGAGCAGTACTTC. The encoded protein is CARSLGGTSGRREQYF.

The chain links TRBV4-3 to TRBJ2-1, with 11 bases fitting TRBD2. V was clipped by 6 bases and J by 10 bases; unmatched bases: 11. This CDR3 contains 15 residues. Germline lookup yields CDR1 LGHNA and CDR2 YSLEER. The CDR3 bases are TGCGCCAGCAGTCGCACTAGCGGGAGAGGAGGAGAGCAGTTCTTC. It translates to CASSRTSGRGGEQFF.

The rearrangement links TRBV5-1 to TRBJ2-7; TRBD1 matches 10 bases. Germline V gene lookup returns CDR1 SGHRS and CDR2 YFSETQ. V lost 1 base to trimming and J lost 1 base; unmatched junction nucleotides: 11. The CDR3 has 18 amino acids. The CDR3 region has the DNA TGCGCCAGCAGCTTGCTTCGGGACAGGGGAGGGCCTTCCTACGAGCAGTACTTC. Amino acid sequence: CASSLLRDRGGPSYEQYF.

The chain uses TRBV6-2 or TRBV6-3 and TRBJ2-1, with D uncertain. Trimming left V 6 bases short and J 9 bases short, with 18 bases between. The CDR3 runs 14 residues. The germline V gene has CDR1 MNHEY and CDR2 SVGEGT. In nucleotides, the CDR3 is TGTGCCAGCAGCCCCCAACCTGTAGATAGTGAGCAGTTCTTC. Amino acids: CASSPQPVDSEQFF.

The V gene is TRBV4-1, the J gene TRBJ2-5; maybe TRBD1 (5 bases). The CDR3 is 15 residues long. Germline-derived CDR1 and CDR2 are MGHRA and YSYEKL. Trimming took off 0 bases at V and 1 base at J, with 9 bases between the two ends. CDR3 loop: CASSQDMGPQETQYF. The DNA for the CDR3 is TGCGCCAGCAGCCAAGATATGGGGCCCCAAGAGACCCAGTACTTC.

The CDR3 region has the DNA TGTGCCAGCAGCCTGTTTGGGAGGGTACACAATGAGCAGTTCTTC. Translated: CASSLFGRVHNEQFF. The chain couples TRBV14 to TRBJ2-1; 7 bases match TRBD2. Looked up from germline, CDR1 is SGHDN and CDR2 is FVKESK. V shed 4 bases, J shed 5 bases, and the junction held 8 bases outside the gene matches. CDR3 length: 15 residues.

The chain carries TRBV30 and TRBJ1-5, with 7 bases identical to TRBD1. In germline, CDR1 is GTSNPN, CDR2 SVGIG (reference sequence). Trimming removed 3 bases from V and 5 bases from J; junction bases left unmatched: 13. This CDR3 contains 16 residues. This CDR3 is CAWSPGYGTEDQPQHF. CDR3 coding DNA: TGTGCCTGGAGCCCCGGATACGGGACAGAAGATCAGCCCCAGCATTTT.

The chain recombines TRBV19 with TRBJ1-5, with TRBD1 identical over 9 bases. Germline CDR1 LNHDA, CDR2 SQIVND (reference sequence). Trimming took 10 bases from V and 0 from J; bases not matched to a gene: 4. This CDR3 comprises 14 residues. CDR3 sequence reads: CATRDRASNQPQHF. CDR3 DNA sequence: TGTGCCACCCGGGACAGGGCTAGCAATCAGCCCCAGCATTTT. Combining the CDR3 with reference TRBV19 and TRBJ1-5 gives the whole variable domain DGGITQSPKYLFRKEGQNVTLSCEQNLNHDAMYWYRQDPGQGLRLIYYSQIVNDFQKGDIAEGYSVSREKKESFPLTVTSAQKNPTAFYLCATRDRASNQPQHFGDGTRLSIL.

This chain connects TRBV19 to TRBJ2-6; TRBD1 is a possible D gene (5 bases). V shed 5 bases and J shed 1 base, with 27 bases lying between them. The CDR3 loop spans 21 amino acids. Germline values: CDR1 LNHDA, CDR2 SQIVND (reference sequence). The chain's CDR3 is CASSLKIRAPTFLSGANVLTF. The DNA for the CDR3 is TGTGCCAGTAGTTTAAAGATCAGGGCGCCTACCTTTTTATCTGGGGCCAACGTCCTGACTTTC.

CDR3 sequence reads: CAWNSGRAMFGETQYF. The CDR3 DNA follows: TGTGCCTGGAATAGCGGGAGGGCTATGTTTGGAGAGACCCAGTACTTC. V and J are TRBV30 and TRBJ2-5; 11 bases line up with TRBD2. CDR3 length: 16 amino acids. V dropped 4 bases and J dropped 4; count of bases not matched to a gene: 11. CDR1 and CDR2 (germline): GTSNPN, SVGIG (reference sequence).

The V gene is TRBV10-1, the J gene TRBJ2-2; D remains ambiguous. Germline-derived CDR1 and CDR2 are WNHNN and SYGVQD (reference sequence). The V end was cut by 5 bases, the J end by 7 bases, with 8 bases between. The CDR3 is 12 residues long. The CDR3 DNA follows: TGCGCCAGCAGTTCCTACGGCGGGGAGCTGTTTTTT. It specifies CASSSYGGELFF.

The genes are TRBV5-6 and TRBJ2-3; D unresolved. This CDR3 has 12 residues. Germline V gene data show CDR1 as SGHDT and CDR2 as YYEEEE. V lost 2 bases and J lost 5, with 6 bases in between. CDR3 sequence reads: CASSFFVDTQYF. The CDR3 DNA reads as TGTGCCAGCAGCTTCTTCGTAGATACGCAGTATTTT.

This clone was seen a handful of times. This sequence joins TRBV7-2 and TRBJ2-3; 10 nucleotides align to TRBD2. After removal of 3 bases from V and 0 bases from J, the junction contained 0 bases not matched to a gene. The germline gives CDR1 SGHTA, CDR2 FQGNSA. The CDR3 contains 15 residues. The CDR3 DNA reads TGTGCCAGCAGCTTGACTAGCGGGAGCACAGATACGCAGTATTTT. As protein: CASSLTSGSTDTQYF.

The V and J genes are TRBV19 and TRBJ2-4; 14 bases line up with TRBD2. J gave up 8 bases and V 5 bases, and 8 bases lay outside the gene matches. The V gene's germline CDR1 is LNHDA and CDR2 SQIVND (reference sequence). The CDR3 is 16 amino acids. CDR3 DNA sequence: TGTGCCAGTAGTCCTAAGACTAGCGGGAGGGCGGACATTCAGTACTTC. It yields the protein CASSPKTSGRADIQYF.

The chain has TRBV5-1 and TRBJ2-1, with a tentative D call TRBD2 (6 bases). The CDR3 runs to 14 residues. The germline CDR1 and CDR2 sequences are SGHRS and YFSETQ. V was clipped by 9 bases and J by 0 bases, with 13 bases between them. In DNA, the CDR3 is TGCGCCACCTCTAGCGATAGCTCCTACAATGAGCAGTTCTTC. It codes for CATSSDSSYNEQFF.

This clone came up once. The chain carries TRBV7-2 and TRBJ1-4, with D hard to call. The V gene's germline CDR1 is SGHTA and CDR2 FQGNSA. Between the trimmed V and J ends, which lost 4 bases and 2 bases, there was a span of 8 bases. The CDR3 runs to 14 residues. Here the CDR3 DNA reads TGTGCCAGCAGCTCCTCAGGCACTAATGAAAAACTGTTTTTT. Translated, it gives CASSSSGTNEKLFF.

The CDR3 DNA sequence: TGCGCCAGCAGCCCCGGACAGGGTTCCGATGAAGCTTTCTTT. It encodes CASSPGQGSDEAFF. This sequence joins TRBV5-1 and TRBJ1-1; 8 nucleotides agree with TRBD1. This CDR3 is built from 14 residues. CDR1 is SGHRS, CDR2 YFSETQ, per germline. V shed 4 bases and J 7 bases; nucleotides not matched to a gene: 9.

V usage is TRBV6-5 and J usage is TRBJ2-7; D unresolved. The germline V and J ends were trimmed by 7 bases and 0 bases, with 7 bases remaining between them. The length of the CDR3 is 12 residues. The germline CDR1 and CDR2 sequences are MNHEY and SVGAGI. This CDR3 reads CASMRISYEQYF. CDR3 coding DNA: TGTGCCAGCATGAGGATCTCCTACGAGCAGTACTTC.

The chain joins TRBV28 to TRBJ2-7; 9 bases agree with TRBD2. CDR3 length: 17 amino acids. Germline V gene sequence: CDR1 MDHEN, CDR2 SYDVKM. V shed 5 bases, J shed 4 bases, and the junction held 15 bases outside the gene matches. The DNA for the CDR3 is TGTGCCAGCAGTCGTCTACGAGCAGCGGGAGGCATGTACGAGCAGTACTTC. It encodes CASSRLRAAGGMYEQYF.

The rearrangement joins TRBV4-1 to TRBJ1-2; TRBD1 matches at 8 bases. This CDR3 comprises 15 residues. The V and J ends lost 0 bases and 3 bases, in that order; junction bases with no gene match: 3. The germline V gene encodes CDR1 MGHRA and CDR2 YSYEKL. The CDR3 DNA reads as TGCGCCAGCAGCCAAGATTCGACAGGGGACTATGGCTACACCTTC. Protein product: CASSQDSTGDYGYTF.

This clone has just one count. V usage is TRBV18 and J usage is TRBJ2-1; TRBD2 agrees at 13 bases. CDR3 size: 18 residues. The trim removed 0 bases at V and 7 bases at J, leaving 9 bases unmatched. Germline assignment: CDR1 KGHSH and CDR2 LQKENI. CDR3 residues: CASSPPSGGLAGRNEQFF. DNA for the CDR3: TGTGCCAGCTCACCACCGTCGGGGGGACTAGCGGGAAGGAATGAGCAGTTCTTC. The complete variable domain, with remaining parts taken from reference TRBV18 and TRBJ2-1, reads NAGVMQNPRHLVRRRGQEARLRCSPMKGHSHVYWYRQLPEEGLKFMVYLQKENIIDESGMPKERFSAEFPKEGPSILRIQQVVRGDSAAYFCASSPPSGGLAGRNEQFFGPGTRLTVL.

The rearrangement joins TRBV7-2 to TRBJ1-1; 9 nucleotides line up with TRBD1. The germline V gene has CDR1 SGHTA and CDR2 FQGNSA. The V and J ends lost 4 bases and 1 base, in that order; junction bases with no gene match: 1. CDR3 length: 14 amino acids. The CDR3 loop is CASSWTGANTEAFF. Here the CDR3 DNA reads TGTGCCAGCAGCTGGACAGGGGCGAACACTGAAGCTTTCTTT.

The chain uses TRBV29-1 and TRBJ2-3; tentative D call: TRBD1 (5 bases). There are 14 residues in the CDR3. Germline loops: CDR1 SQVTM, CDR2 ANQGSEA. V lost 5 bases and J 4 bases, leaving 16 bases between the germline ends. The DNA of the CDR3 is TGCAGCGTTAGGGGAAGCTTGATACCAGATACGCAGTATTTT. Amino acids: CSVRGSLIPDTQYF.

The rearrangement uses TRBV28 and TRBJ1-2; 10 bases line up with TRBD1. The CDR3 runs to 16 residues. The J segment lost 4 bases and the V segment lost 4 bases, leaving 9 bases of the junction unmatched. CDR1 and CDR2 from the germline V gene are MDHEN and SYDVKM. The CDR3, as DNA: TGTGCCAGCAGTTCCCAGGGACAGGGGAGGCCCTATGGCTACACCTTC. Its protein product is CASSSQGQGRPYGYTF.

This chain uses TRBV4-3 with TRBJ1-6; possibly TRBD1 for D (6 bases). Germline V gene lookup returns CDR1 LGHNA and CDR2 YSLEER. Trimming removed 0 bases from V and 8 bases from J, with 11 bases in between. This CDR3 region has 15 residues. The CDR3, as DNA: TGCGCCAGCAGCCAAGATAGGTCAGGGGATTCACCCCTCCACTTT. Its protein is CASSQDRSGDSPLHF.

A word on this clone: This sample also contains other DNA sequences that code for the same CDR3. The chain couples TRBV7-2 to TRBJ1-5; D possibly corresponds to TRBD1 (5 bases). The germline V gene encodes CDR1 SGHTA and CDR2 FQGNSA. CDR3 length equals 14 residues. V was cut by 1 base and J by 1 base, with 5 bases left in between. CDR3: CASSLGQSNQPQHF. CDR3 nucleotides: TGTGCCAGCAGCTTAGGACAGAGCAATCAGCCCCAGCATTTT.

V is TRBV7-2 and J is TRBJ2-3; TRBD2 matches 8 bases. The CDR3 covers 17 residues. Trimming took 3 bases from V and 2 from J; bases not matched to a gene: 10. CDR1 and CDR2 (germline): SGHTA, FQGNSA. The DNA for the CDR3 is TGTGCCAGCAGCTTCCGGGGGGGGACAATGAACACAGATACGCAGTATTTT. The encoded protein is CASSFRGGTMNTDTQYF.

J is TRBJ2-6 and V is TRBV5-1; D is undetermined. The CDR3 totals 16 residues. Germline V gene sequence: CDR1 SGHRS, CDR2 YFSETQ. V was shortened by 1 base and J by 4 bases, with 12 bases between the two germline ends. The CDR3 nucleotides read TGCGCCAGCAGCTTGACCGGGTCGGCCGGGGCCAACGTCCTGACTTTC. It translates to CASSLTGSAGANVLTF.

The rearrangement links TRBV6-1 to TRBJ1-5, with D hard to call. V was trimmed by 3 bases and J by 1 base, leaving 7 bases between them. CDR1 is MNHNS and CDR2 is SASEGT in the germline V gene. The CDR3 sequence is 14 residues long. The CDR3 here is CASSELRSNQPQHF. The DNA for the CDR3 is TGTGCCAGCAGTGAGTTACGGAGCAATCAGCCCCAGCATTTT.

The CDR3 DNA sequence: TGTGCCAGCAGCTTGGGCGGTACGGGACAGGCTCGAGGTGGGCAGTACTTC. Translating gives CASSLGGTGQARGGQYF. The chain links TRBV5-8 to TRBJ2-7; 8 nucleotides align to TRBD1. CDR1 is SGHTS, CDR2 YDEGEE, per germline. Unmatched junction bases numbered 17, after V lost 0 bases and J lost 9 bases. The CDR3 runs to 17 residues.

The chain uses TRBV7-9 and TRBJ2-1, with 11 bases aligning to TRBD2. Germline CDR1 reads SEHNR; CDR2 reads FQNEAQ (reference sequence). Germline trimming cut 5 bases from V and 3 bases from J; bases unmatched to any gene: 9. The CDR3 is 17 residues long. The CDR3 reads CASSLGGTSGGYNEQFF. The DNA of the CDR3 is TGTGCCAGCAGCCTAGGCGGGACTAGCGGAGGCTACAATGAGCAGTTCTTC.

The chain combines TRBV4-3 with TRBJ1-2; 7 bases line up with TRBD1. Germline-derived CDR1 and CDR2 are LGHNA and YSLEER. Unmatched junction bases numbered 20, after V lost 3 bases and J lost 4 bases. The CDR3 is 19 amino acids. The CDR3 region has the DNA TGCGCCAGCAGCCATAACTTGTTTGGGGGGACAGCGGCCTCCTATGGCTACACCTTC. Protein product: CASSHNLFGGTAASYGYTF.